The 23 T cell receptor beta chains in this list originate from one sample, sequenced in a study of monozygotic twins with inflammatory bowel disease. TCRdb re-analyzed the 5' RACE reads; it lists each CDR3 protein once, without DNA. The clone table shows approximately 160,000 distinct CDR3 sequences, with the ten largest holding around 6.8%. The source material was blood. These TCRs come from a human donor with ulcerative colitis or Crohn's disease, or a healthy co-twin of an affected twin (not recorded which).

The chain joins TRBV29-1 to TRBJ1-5; TCRdb gives TRBD1 as the D gene, but with no DNA this cannot be confirmed. The germline V gene encodes CDR1 SQVTM and CDR2 ANQGSEA. The CDR3 is 11 residues long. The CDR3 loop reads CSVGQQGPQHF. Drawing the rest from reference TRBV29-1 and TRBJ1-5, the complete variable domain is SAVISQKPSRDICQRGTSLTIQCQVDSQVTMMFWYRQQPGQSLTLIATANQGSEATYESGFVIDKFPISRPNLTFSTLTVSNMSPEDSSIYLCSVGQQGPQHFGDGTRLSIL.

This chain uses TRBV20-1 with TRBJ2-5; there is no DNA to check the TCRdb D call of TRBD1. This CDR3 has 13 residues. Germline lookup yields CDR1 DFQATT and CDR2 SNEGSKA (reference sequence). This chain's CDR3 is CSAIGGAQETQYF.

The rearrangement uses TRBV20-1 and TRBJ1-6; the TCRdb D gene call, TRBD1, has no DNA to confirm it. Looked up from germline, CDR1 is DFQATT and CDR2 is SNEGSKA (reference sequence). The CDR3 contains 15 residues. CDR3 sequence: CSARTRGLSNSPLHF.

The chain couples TRBV20-1 to TRBJ1-4; TCRdb lists TRBD1, though no DNA is available to test this call. The CDR3 is 13 residues long. Germline V gives CDR1 DFQATT, CDR2 SNEGSKA (reference sequence). CDR3 in amino acids: CSASGAPNEKLFF.

The genes are TRBV7-3 and TRBJ2-1; TCRdb reports TRBD2, a call that lacks DNA to check it against. The CDR3 has 17 amino acids. Germline CDR1 is SGHTA and CDR2 is FQGTGA. The CDR3 here is CASSEAGTRSLDNEQFF.

The CDR3 loop is CASSLTAGARDRLYGYTF. The chain carries TRBV11-2 and TRBJ1-2; TCRdb calls TRBD1, which cannot be checked without DNA. The CDR3 is 18 residues long. Germline-derived CDR1 and CDR2 are SGHAT and FQNNGV. Full variable domain (rest looked up from reference TRBV11-2 and TRBJ1-2): EAGVAQSPRYKIIEKRQSVAFWCNPISGHATLYWYQQILGQGPKLLIQFQNNGVVDDSQLPKDRFSAERLKGVDSTLKIQPAKLEDSAVYLCASSLTAGARDRLYGYTFGSGTRLTVV.

V and J are TRBV7-2 and TRBJ2-7; TCRdb's D call, TRBD2, is unchecked because there is no DNA. Germline loops: CDR1 SGHTA, CDR2 FQGNSA. The CDR3 has 15 residues. CDR3 loop: CASSLTAGGSYEQYF.

The J gene is TRBJ1-5, the V gene TRBV20-1; the D call of TRBD1 rests on TCRdb alone, since no DNA is present to check it. The CDR3 has 17 residues. The germline V gene encodes CDR1 DFQATT and CDR2 SNEGSKA (reference sequence). CDR3 sequence: CSARDVRQGAPHQPQHF.

This rearrangement joins TRBV20-1 to TRBJ1-2; TCRdb picks TRBD1, but there is no DNA to check that call. The CDR3 sequence is 17 residues long. The germline V gene encodes CDR1 DFQATT and CDR2 SNEGSKA (reference sequence). The chain's CDR3 is CSARDRNRDTRSYGYTF.

The rearrangement uses TRBV7-6 and TRBJ2-5; TCRdb gives TRBD1 as the D gene, but with no DNA this cannot be confirmed. Germline V lookup: CDR1 SGHVS, CDR2 FNYEAQ. The CDR3 has 16 amino acids. The CDR3 spells CASSRPLGGDQETQYF.

This sequence joins TRBV28 and TRBJ2-1. From germline, CDR1 is MDHEN and CDR2 SYDVKM. The CDR3 has 12 amino acids. This chain's CDR3 is CASSAAHNEQFF.

This chain uses TRBV5-4 with TRBJ2-7; TCRdb selects TRBD1, and the lack of DNA leaves this call unchecked. The CDR3 runs 15 residues. Per germline, CDR1 SGHNT and CDR2 YYREEE (reference sequence). This CDR3 reads CASSTYRGAPYEQYF. Combining the CDR3 with reference TRBV5-4 and TRBJ2-7 gives the whole variable domain ETGVTQSPTHLIKTRGQQVTLRCSSQSGHNTVSWYQQALGQGPQFIFQYYREEENGRGNFPPRFSGLQFPNYSSELNVNALELDDSALYLCASSTYRGAPYEQYFGPGTRLTVT.

V is TRBV20-1 and J is TRBJ2-7; TCRdb designates TRBD1, a call that cannot be tested without DNA. Germline V gives CDR1 DFQATT, CDR2 SNEGSKA (reference sequence). There are 14 residues in the CDR3. CDR3 amino acids: CSATRGGMEYEQYF.

This rearrangement joins TRBV7-6 to TRBJ2-7; TCRdb reports TRBD2, a call that lacks DNA to check it against. The CDR3 runs 14 residues. Germline CDR1 reads SGHVS; CDR2 reads FNYEAQ. CDR3 in amino acids: CASSQAAGGYEQYF.

The chain has TRBV4-1 and TRBJ2-7; TCRdb outputs TRBD1, but without DNA this stays unchecked. From germline, CDR1 is MGHRA and CDR2 YSYEKL. CDR3 length equals 14 residues. This chain's CDR3 is CASSQGGQGYEQYF.

V usage is TRBV30 and J usage is TRBJ1-1; TCRdb's assignment of TRBD1 cannot be checked, as there is no DNA. There are 12 residues in the CDR3. In germline, CDR1 is GTSNPN, CDR2 SVGIG (reference sequence). The CDR3 protein is CAWTGDITEAFF. The full variable domain, in which reference TRBV30 and TRBJ1-1 provide the parts outside the CDR3, is SQTIHQWPATLVQPVGSPLSLECTVEGTSNPNLYWYRQAAGRGLQLLFYSVGIGQISSEVPQNLSASRPQDRQFILSSKKLLLSDSGFYLCAWTGDITEAFFGQGTRLTVV.

The chain combines TRBV24-1 with TRBJ1-5. CDR1 and CDR2 (germline): KGHDR, SFDVKD. The length of the CDR3 is 15 residues. CDR3: CATSDFQGRGQPQHF.

The chain joins TRBV3-1 to TRBJ2-7. The V gene's germline CDR1 is LGHDT and CDR2 YNNKEL (reference sequence). The CDR3 is 11 residues long. This CDR3 is CASSQAGEQYF.

The chain joins TRBV10-3 to TRBJ2-2; the TCRdb D gene call, TRBD2, has no DNA to confirm it. The CDR3 sequence is 17 residues long. The germline V gene has CDR1 ENHRY and CDR2 SYGVKD. The CDR3 region is CAIRRTSGITGTGELFF.

The chain joins TRBV10-3 to TRBJ1-6. CDR3 length: 15 residues. Per the germline V gene, CDR1 is ENHRY and CDR2 is SYGVKD. The CDR3 here is CAISGTFGENSPLHF.

The V and J genes are TRBV12-3 or TRBV12-4 and TRBJ2-7; TCRdb proposes TRBD1, but this gene call is untestable without DNA. This CDR3 has 13 amino acids. The CDR3 loop is CASSRDNTYEQYF.

The rearrangement joins TRBV3-1 to TRBJ2-5; TCRdb picks TRBD2, but there is no DNA to check that call. Germline-derived CDR1 and CDR2 are LGHDT and YNNKEL (reference sequence). This CDR3 spans 15 amino acids. The CDR3 protein is CASSSPSGLQRAQYF.

The chain couples TRBV20-1 to TRBJ1-2; as DNA is missing, the TRBD1 call by TCRdb cannot be tested. Germline V gene data show CDR1 as DFQATT and CDR2 as SNEGSKA (reference sequence). This CDR3 spans 16 amino acids. CDR3 in amino acids: CSARGGTGRGIYGYTF.